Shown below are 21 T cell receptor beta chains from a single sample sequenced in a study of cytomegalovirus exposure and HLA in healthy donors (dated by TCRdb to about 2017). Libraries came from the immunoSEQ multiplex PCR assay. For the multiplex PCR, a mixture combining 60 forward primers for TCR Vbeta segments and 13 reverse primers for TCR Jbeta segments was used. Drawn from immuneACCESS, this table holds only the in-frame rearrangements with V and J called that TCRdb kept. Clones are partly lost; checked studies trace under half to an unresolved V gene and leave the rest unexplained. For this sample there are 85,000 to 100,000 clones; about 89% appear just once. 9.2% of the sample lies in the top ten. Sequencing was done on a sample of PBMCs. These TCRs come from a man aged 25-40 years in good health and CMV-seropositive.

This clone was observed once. The CDR3 spells CASSKGLTDTEAFF. CDR3 sequence (DNA): TGTGCCAGCAGCAAGGGACTAACGGATACTGAAGCTTTCTTT. The chain has TRBV11-3 and TRBJ1-1, with D possibly matching TRBD1 (5 bases). Trimming stripped 5 bases from V and 5 bases from J, with 15 bases between. The CDR3 totals 14 residues. Germline values: CDR1 SGHNT, CDR2 YENEEA.

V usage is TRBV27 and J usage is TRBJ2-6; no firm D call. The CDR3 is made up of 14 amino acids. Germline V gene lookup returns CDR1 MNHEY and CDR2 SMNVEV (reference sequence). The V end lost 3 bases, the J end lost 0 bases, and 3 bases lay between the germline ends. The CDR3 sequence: CASSFGSGANVLTF. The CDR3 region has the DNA TGTGCCAGCAGTTTCGGCTCTGGGGCCAACGTCCTGACTTTC.

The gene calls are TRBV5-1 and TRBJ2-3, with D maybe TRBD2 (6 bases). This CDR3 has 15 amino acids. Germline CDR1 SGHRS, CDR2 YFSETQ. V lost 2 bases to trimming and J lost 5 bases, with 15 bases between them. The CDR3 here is CASSFAQLAGDTQYF. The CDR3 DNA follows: TGCGCCAGCAGCTTCGCGCAACTAGCTGGAGATACGCAGTATTTT.

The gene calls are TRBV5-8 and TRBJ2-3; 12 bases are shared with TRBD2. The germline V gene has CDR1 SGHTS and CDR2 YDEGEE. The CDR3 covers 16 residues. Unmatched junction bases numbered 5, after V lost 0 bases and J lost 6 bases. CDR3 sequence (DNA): TGTGCCAGCAGCTTGGGACTAGCGGGAGTAAGGGATACGCAGTATTTT. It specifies CASSLGLAGVRDTQYF.

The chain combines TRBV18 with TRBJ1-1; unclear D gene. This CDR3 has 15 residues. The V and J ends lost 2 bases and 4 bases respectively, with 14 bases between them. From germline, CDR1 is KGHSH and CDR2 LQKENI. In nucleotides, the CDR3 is TGTGCCAGCTCACCAGCTCTGAGGGATTTCACTGAAGCTTTCTTT. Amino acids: CASSPALRDFTEAFF.

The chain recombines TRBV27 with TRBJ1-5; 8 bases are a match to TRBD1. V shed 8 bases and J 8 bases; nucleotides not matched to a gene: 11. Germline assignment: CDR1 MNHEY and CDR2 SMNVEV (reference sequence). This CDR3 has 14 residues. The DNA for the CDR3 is TGTGCCAGCGCACACCGACAGGGGAGGGAGCCCCAGCATTTT. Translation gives CASAHRQGREPQHF.

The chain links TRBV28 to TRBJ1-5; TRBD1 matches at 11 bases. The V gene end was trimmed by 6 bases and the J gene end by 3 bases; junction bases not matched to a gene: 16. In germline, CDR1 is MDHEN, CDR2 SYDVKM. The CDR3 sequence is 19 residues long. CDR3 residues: CASSPPGQGVLGHNQPQHF. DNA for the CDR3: TGTGCCAGCAGCCCCCCGGGACAGGGGGTACTTGGACACAATCAGCCCCAGCATTTT.

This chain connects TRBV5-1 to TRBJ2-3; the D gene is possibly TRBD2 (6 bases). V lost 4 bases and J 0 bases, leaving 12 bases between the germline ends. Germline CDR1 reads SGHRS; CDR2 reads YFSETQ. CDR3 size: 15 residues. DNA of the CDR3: TGCGCCAGCAGCCCTAGCGCTTCTAGCACAGATACGCAGTATTTT. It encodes CASSPSASSTDTQYF. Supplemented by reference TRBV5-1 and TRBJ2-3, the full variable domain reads KAGVTQTPRYLIKTRGQQVTLSCSPISGHRSVSWYQQTPGQGLQFLFEYFSETQRNKGNFPGRFSGRQFSNSRSEMNVSTLELGDSALYLCASSPSASSTDTQYFGPGTRLTVL.

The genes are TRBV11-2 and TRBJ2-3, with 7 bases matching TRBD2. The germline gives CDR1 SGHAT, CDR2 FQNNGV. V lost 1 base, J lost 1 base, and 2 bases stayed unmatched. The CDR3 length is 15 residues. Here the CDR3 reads CASSLVAGGTDTQYF. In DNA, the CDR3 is TGTGCCAGCAGCTTAGTGGCGGGAGGCACAGATACGCAGTATTTT.

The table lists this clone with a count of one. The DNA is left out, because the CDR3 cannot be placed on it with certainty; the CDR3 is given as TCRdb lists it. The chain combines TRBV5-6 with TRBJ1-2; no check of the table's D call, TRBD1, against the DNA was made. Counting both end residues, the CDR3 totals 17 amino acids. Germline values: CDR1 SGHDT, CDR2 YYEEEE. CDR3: CASSLVGQGARSRRVYF.

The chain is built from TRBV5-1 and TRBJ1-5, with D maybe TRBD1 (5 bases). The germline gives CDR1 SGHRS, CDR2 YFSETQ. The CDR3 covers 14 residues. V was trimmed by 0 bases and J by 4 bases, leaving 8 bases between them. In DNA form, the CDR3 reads TGCGCCAGCAGCTTGGATGGGACTAATCAGCCCCAGCATTTT. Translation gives CASSLDGTNQPQHF.

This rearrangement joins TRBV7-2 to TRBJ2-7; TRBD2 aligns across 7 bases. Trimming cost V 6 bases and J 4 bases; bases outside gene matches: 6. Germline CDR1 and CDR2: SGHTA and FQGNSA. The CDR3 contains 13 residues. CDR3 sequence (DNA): TGTGCCAGCAGTAGACTAGCAGCTTACGAGCAGTACTTC. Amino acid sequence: CASSRLAAYEQYF.

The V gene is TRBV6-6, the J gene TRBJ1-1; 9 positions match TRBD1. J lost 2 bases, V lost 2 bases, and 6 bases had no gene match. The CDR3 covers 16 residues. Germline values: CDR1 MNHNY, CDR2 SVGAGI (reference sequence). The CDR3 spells CASSYPRGQGNTEAFF. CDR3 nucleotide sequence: TGTGCCAGCAGTTACCCTCGGGGACAGGGTAACACTGAAGCTTTCTTT.

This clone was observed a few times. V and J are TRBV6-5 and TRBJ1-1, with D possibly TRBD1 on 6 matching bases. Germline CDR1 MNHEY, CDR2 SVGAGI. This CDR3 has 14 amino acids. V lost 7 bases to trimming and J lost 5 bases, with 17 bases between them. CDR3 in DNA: TGTGCCAGCACCAGAACAGGGAGTCGAACTGAAGCTTTCTTT. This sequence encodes CASTRTGSRTEAFF.

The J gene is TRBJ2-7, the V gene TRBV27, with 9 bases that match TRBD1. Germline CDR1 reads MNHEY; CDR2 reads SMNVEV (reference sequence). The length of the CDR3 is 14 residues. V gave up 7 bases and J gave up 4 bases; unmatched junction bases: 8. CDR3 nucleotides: TGTGCCAGCAAAATATCGACAGGGGGTTACGAGCAGTACTTC. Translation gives CASKISTGGYEQYF.

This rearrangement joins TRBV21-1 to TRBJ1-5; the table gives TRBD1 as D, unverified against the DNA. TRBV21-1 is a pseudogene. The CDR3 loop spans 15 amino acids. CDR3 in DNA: TGTGCCAGCACCTCGGACAGAGCAATCAATCAGCCCCAGCATTTT. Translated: CASTSDRAINQPQHF.

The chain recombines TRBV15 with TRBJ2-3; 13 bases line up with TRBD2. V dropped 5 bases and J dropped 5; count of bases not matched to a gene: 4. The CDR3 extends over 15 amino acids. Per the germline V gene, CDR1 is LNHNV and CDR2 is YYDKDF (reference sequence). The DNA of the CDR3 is TGTGCCACCAGCGTAAGACTAGCGGGAGGAGATACGCAGTATTTT. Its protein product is CATSVRLAGGDTQYF.

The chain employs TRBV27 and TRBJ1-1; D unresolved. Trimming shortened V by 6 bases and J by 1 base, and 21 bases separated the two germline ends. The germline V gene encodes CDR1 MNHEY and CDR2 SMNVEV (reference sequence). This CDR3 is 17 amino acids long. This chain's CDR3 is CASRFVSLQQRNTEAFF. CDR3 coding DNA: TGTGCCAGCAGATTTGTAAGCCTTCAACAGAGGAACACTGAAGCTTTCTTT.

In DNA, the CDR3 is TGCAGCGACGGGACAGACTATGGCTACACCTTC. It is translated as CSDGTDYGYTF. The rearrangement links TRBV29-1 to TRBJ1-2; 7 bases are a match to TRBD1. V gave up 7 bases and J gave up 3 bases; unmatched junction bases: 2. The CDR3 is made up of 11 amino acids. CDR1 and CDR2 from the germline V gene are SQVTM and ANQGSEA.

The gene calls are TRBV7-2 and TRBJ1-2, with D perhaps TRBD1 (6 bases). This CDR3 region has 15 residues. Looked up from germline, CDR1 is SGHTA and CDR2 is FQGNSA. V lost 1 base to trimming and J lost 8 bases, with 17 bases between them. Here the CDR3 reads CASSLEFGQGRGYTF. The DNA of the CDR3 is TGTGCCAGCAGCTTAGAGTTTGGGCAGGGGAGAGGCTACACCTTC. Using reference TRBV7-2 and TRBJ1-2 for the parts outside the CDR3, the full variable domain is GAGVSQSPSNKVTEKGKDVELRCDPISGHTALYWYRQSLGQGLEFLIYFQGNSAPDKSGLPSDRFSAERTGGSVSTLTIQRTQQEDSAVYLCASSLEFGQGRGYTFGSGTRLTVV.

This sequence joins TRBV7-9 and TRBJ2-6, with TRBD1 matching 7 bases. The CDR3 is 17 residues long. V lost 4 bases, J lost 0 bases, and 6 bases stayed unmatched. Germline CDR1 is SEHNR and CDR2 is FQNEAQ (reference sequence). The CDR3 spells CASSSVQGSSGANVLTF. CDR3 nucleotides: TGTGCCAGCAGCTCCGTACAGGGGAGCTCTGGGGCCAACGTCCTGACTTTC. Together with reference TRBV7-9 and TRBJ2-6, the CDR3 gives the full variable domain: DTGVSQNPRHKITKRGQNVTFRCDPISEHNRLYWYRQTLGQGPEFLTYFQNEAQLEKSRLLSDRFSAERPKGSFSTLEIQRTEQGDSAMYLCASSSVQGSSGANVLTFGAGSRLTVL.